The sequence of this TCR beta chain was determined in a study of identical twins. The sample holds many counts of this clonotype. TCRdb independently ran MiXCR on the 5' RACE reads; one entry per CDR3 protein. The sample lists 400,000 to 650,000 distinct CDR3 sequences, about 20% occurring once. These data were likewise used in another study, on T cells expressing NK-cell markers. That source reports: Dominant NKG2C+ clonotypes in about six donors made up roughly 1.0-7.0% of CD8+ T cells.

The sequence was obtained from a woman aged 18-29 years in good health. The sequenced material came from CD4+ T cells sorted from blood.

CDR3 region: CSVSDGYEQYF. The CDR3 nucleotides are TGCAGCGTGTCGGACGGCTACGAGCAGTACTTC. V usage is TRBV29-1 and J usage is TRBJ2-7; D uncertain. Germline values: CDR1 SQVTM, CDR2 ANQGSEA. V lost 6 bases, J lost 3 bases, and 9 bases lay in between. The CDR3 covers 11 residues.